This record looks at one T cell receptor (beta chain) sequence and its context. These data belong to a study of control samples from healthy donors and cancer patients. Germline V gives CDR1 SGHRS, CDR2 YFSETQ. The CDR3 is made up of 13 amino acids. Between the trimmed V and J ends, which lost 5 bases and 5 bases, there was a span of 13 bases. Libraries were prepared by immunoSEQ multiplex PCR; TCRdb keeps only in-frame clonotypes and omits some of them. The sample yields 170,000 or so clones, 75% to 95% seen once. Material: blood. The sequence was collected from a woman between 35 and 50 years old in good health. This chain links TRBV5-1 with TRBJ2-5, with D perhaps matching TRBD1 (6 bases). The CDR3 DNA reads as TGCGCCAGCAGACAGGGTTCGGTGGAGACCCAGTACTTC. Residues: CASRQGSVETQYF.